This T cell receptor beta chain came from a study of long-term antiretroviral therapy in people with HIV. For this clone: The target antigen is unknown.

The authors ran the immunoSEQ assay, v3.0, at survey level. The repertoire was sequenced with immunoSEQ multiplex PCR; TCRdb's copy has only in-frame clones and lacks some. The data show more than 10,000 clones, with over 60% seen just once and approximately 20% held by the top ten. Every donor contributed at least one pre-ART and at least two post-ART PBMC samples. Held in samples before DNA extraction were about 0.85-11 million cryopreserved PBMC. General observations from the study: Repertoire composition at all time points was dominated by clones that had expanded before ART.

The clonotype originates from a woman in her thirties or forties with HIV. The source was unsorted PBMCs, collected 0.5 years before starting antiretroviral therapy.

CDR3 in DNA: TGCGCCAGCAGCCTAAGCGGGGTATACAATGAGCAGTTCTTC. This codes for CASSLSGVYNEQFF. This sequence joins TRBV4-1 and TRBJ2-1, with 7 bases fitting TRBD2. The trim removed 4 bases at V and 4 bases at J, leaving 4 bases unmatched. The CDR3 length is 14 residues. CDR1 and CDR2 from the germline V gene are MGHRA and YSYEKL.